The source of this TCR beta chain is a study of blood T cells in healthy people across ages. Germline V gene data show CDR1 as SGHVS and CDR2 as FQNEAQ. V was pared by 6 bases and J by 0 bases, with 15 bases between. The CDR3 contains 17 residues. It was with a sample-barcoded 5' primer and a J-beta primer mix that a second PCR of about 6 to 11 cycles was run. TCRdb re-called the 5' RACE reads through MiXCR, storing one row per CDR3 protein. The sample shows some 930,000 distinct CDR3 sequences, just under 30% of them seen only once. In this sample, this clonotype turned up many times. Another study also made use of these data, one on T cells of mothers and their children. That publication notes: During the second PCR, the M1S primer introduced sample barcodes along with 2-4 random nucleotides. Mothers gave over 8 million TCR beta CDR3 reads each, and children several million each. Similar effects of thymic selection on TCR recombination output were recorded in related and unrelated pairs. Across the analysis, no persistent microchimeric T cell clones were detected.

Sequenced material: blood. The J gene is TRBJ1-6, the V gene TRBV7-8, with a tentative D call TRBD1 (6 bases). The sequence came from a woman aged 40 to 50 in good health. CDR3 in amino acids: CASSRQGRSSYNSPLHF. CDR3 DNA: TGTGCCAGCAGTCGGCAGGGGCGGAGCTCCTATAATTCACCCCTCCACTTT.